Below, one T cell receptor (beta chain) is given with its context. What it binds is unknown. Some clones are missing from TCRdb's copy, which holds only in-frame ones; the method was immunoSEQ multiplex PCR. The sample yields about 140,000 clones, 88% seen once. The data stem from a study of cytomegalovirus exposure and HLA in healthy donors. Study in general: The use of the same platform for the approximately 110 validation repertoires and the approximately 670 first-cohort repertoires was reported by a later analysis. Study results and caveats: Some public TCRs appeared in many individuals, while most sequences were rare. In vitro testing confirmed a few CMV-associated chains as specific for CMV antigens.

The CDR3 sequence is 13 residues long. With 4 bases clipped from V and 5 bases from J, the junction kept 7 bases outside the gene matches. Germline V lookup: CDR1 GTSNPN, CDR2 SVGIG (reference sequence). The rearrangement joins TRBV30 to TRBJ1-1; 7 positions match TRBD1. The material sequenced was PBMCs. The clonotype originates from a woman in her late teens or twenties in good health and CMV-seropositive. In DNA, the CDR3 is TGTGCCTGGAATTGGGACAGTCGAACTGAAGCTTTCTTT. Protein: CAWNWDSRTEAFF.